What follows are 23 T cell receptor beta chains derived from one specimen sequenced in a study of blood T cell repertoires in COVID-19. Method: immunoSEQ multiplex PCR; TCRdb's copy keeps in-frame clones and lacks some. Seen here are around 300,000 clones, 75% to 90% observed once, and the top ten hold less than 2.5%. Source material: peripheral blood. The receptors originated from a man aged 50 to 60 with acute or convalescent COVID-19.

Here the CDR3 reads CASSQGGHQPQHF. The DNA of the CDR3 is TGTGCCTCTTCCCAAGGGGGCCATCAGCCCCAGCATTTT. The chain recombines TRBV30 with TRBJ1-5; the match to TRBD1 covers 7 bases. Trimming cost V 7 bases and J 5 bases; bases outside gene matches: 8. Germline V gives CDR1 GTSNPN, CDR2 SVGIG (reference sequence). This CDR3 has 13 amino acids.

The chain uses TRBV14 and TRBJ1-3, with D possibly matching TRBD1 (5 bases). Germline CDR1 and CDR2: SGHDN and FVKESK. The CDR3 has 16 amino acids. Trimming removed 1 base at V and 0 bases at J, with 10 bases between. The CDR3, as DNA: TGTGCCAGCAGCCAAGTCCCAGGGCGCTCTGGAAACACCATATATTTT. Translating gives CASSQVPGRSGNTIYF.

The CDR3 loop is CAWSSGINSYEQYF. The DNA of the CDR3 is TGTGCCTGGAGTTCAGGGATCAACTCCTACGAGCAGTACTTC. The J gene is TRBJ2-7, the V gene TRBV30, with D possibly matching TRBD1 (5 bases). Germline V CDR1 and CDR2: GTSNPN, SVGIG (reference sequence). CDR3 size: 14 residues. Trimming removed 2 bases at V and 0 bases at J, with 11 bases between. The full variable domain, completed using reference TRBV30 and TRBJ2-7, is SQTIHQWPATLVQPVGSPLSLECTVEGTSNPNLYWYRQAAGRGLQLLFYSVGIGQISSEVPQNLSASRPQDRQFILSSKKLLLSDSGFYLCAWSSGINSYEQYFGPGTRLTVT.

The chain couples TRBV12-1 to TRBJ1-2; TRBD1 is the table's D call, not checked against the DNA. TRBV12-1 is termed a pseudogene. This CDR3 has 15 amino acids. CDR3 sequence reads: CASSFDRGCNYGYTF. Written as DNA, the CDR3 is TGTGCCAGCAGCTTTGACAGGGGCTGCAACTATGGCTACACCTTC.

The chain couples TRBV5-1 to TRBJ2-1; D is perhaps TRBD2 (6 bases). Germline V CDR1 and CDR2: SGHRS, YFSETQ. This CDR3 spans 11 amino acids. The germline V and J ends were trimmed by 5 bases and 7 bases, with 7 bases remaining between them. The CDR3 spells CASSAGNEQFF. The CDR3, as DNA: TGCGCCAGCAGTGCGGGGAATGAGCAGTTCTTC.

This clone was recorded once. The V and J genes are TRBV5-1 and TRBJ2-7, with 11 bases identical to TRBD1. The CDR3 has 15 amino acids. Germline V gene sequence: CDR1 SGHRS, CDR2 YFSETQ. Trimming removed 7 bases from V and 3 bases from J; junction bases left unmatched: 9. The CDR3 is CASAQGGTGGYEQYF. CDR3 nucleotides: TGCGCCAGCGCCCAGGGGGGGACAGGGGGCTACGAGCAGTACTTC.

The chain is built from TRBV7-9 and TRBJ1-2; the D is unclear. The V gene's germline CDR1 is SEHNR and CDR2 FQNEAQ (reference sequence). This CDR3 has 15 amino acids. V dropped 2 bases and J dropped 2 bases, with 12 bases sitting between them. CDR3 residues: CASSLNSPMNYGYTF. As DNA, the CDR3 is TGTGCCAGCAGCTTAAACAGTCCCATGAACTATGGCTACACCTTC.

The V gene is TRBV10-3, the J gene TRBJ1-6, with D tentatively TRBD1 (5 bases). Germline V gene lookup returns CDR1 ENHRY and CDR2 SYGVKD. The length of the CDR3 is 12 residues. V lost 10 bases and J 7 bases, leaving 11 bases between the germline ends. The CDR3 nucleotides are TGTGCCAACGGGGGACGGAATTCACCCCTCCACTTT. Its protein product is CANGGRNSPLHF.

The chain carries TRBV3-1 (or the pseudogene TRBV3-2) and TRBJ2-7; possible D gene TRBD1, 6 bases. The CDR3 totals 16 residues. The germline CDR1 and CDR2 sequences are LGHDT and YNNKEL (reference sequence). Trimming shortened V by 1 base and J by 3 bases, and 16 bases separated the two germline ends. The CDR3 loop is CASSQAIGRGSYEQYF. CDR3 bases: TGTGCCAGCAGCCAAGCTATAGGCAGGGGAAGCTACGAGCAGTACTTC.

The chain joins TRBV6-2 or TRBV6-3 to TRBJ2-5; TRBD2 might be the D (6 bases). Germline CDR1 MNHEY, CDR2 SVGEGT. Trimming cost V 6 bases and J 5 bases, with 19 bases left between them. This CDR3 is 15 amino acids long. The CDR3 reads CASSPPLAARETQYF. CDR3 bases: TGTGCCAGCAGCCCCCCGTTAGCGGCCCGTGAGACCCAGTACTTC.

This clone was found once. The CDR3 is CASSVEGVSPLHF. In nucleotides, the CDR3 is TGTGCCAGCAGTGTCGAAGGAGTTTCACCCCTCCACTTT. The chain carries TRBV2 and TRBJ1-6; D gene ambiguous. V gave up 4 bases and J gave up 9 bases, with 10 bases separating them. This CDR3 has 13 amino acids. Per the germline V gene, CDR1 is SNHLY and CDR2 is FYNNEI.

The gene calls are TRBV6-5 and TRBJ2-1; possible D gene TRBD2, 5 bases. This CDR3 has 13 amino acids. The V end lost 10 bases, the J end lost 3 bases, and 13 bases lay between the germline ends. Per the germline V gene, CDR1 is MNHEY and CDR2 is SVGAGI. The CDR3, as DNA: TGTGCCACCACTAGAGACTACTACAATGAGCAGTTCTTC. Translation gives CATTRDYYNEQFF.

V and J are TRBV27 and TRBJ1-2; D is unclear. Germline lookup yields CDR1 MNHEY and CDR2 SMNVEV (reference sequence). The CDR3 extends over 13 amino acids. The V end was cut by 3 bases, the J end by 7 bases, with 12 bases between. CDR3 sequence (DNA): TGTGCCAGCAGTTTGTTCAGGTCTGGTGGCTACACCTTC. This codes for CASSLFRSGGYTF.

The chain has TRBV7-2 and TRBJ2-7, with a tentative D call TRBD2 (5 bases). Germline CDR1 and CDR2: SGHTA and FQGNSA. This CDR3 has 14 residues. The V end lost 1 base, the J end lost 3 bases, and 10 bases lay between the germline ends. CDR3 sequence (DNA): TGTGCCAGCAGCTTAGAGGTGGGGAGCTACGAGCAGTACTTC. Protein: CASSLEVGSYEQYF.

This clone was counted once. The chain couples TRBV12-2 to TRBJ2-2; TRBD2, the D gene given by the table, was not confirmed from the DNA. TRBV12-2 constitutes a pseudogene. CDR3 length equals 16 residues. The CDR3 sequence is CASPIPPAGGTGELFF. CDR3 coding DNA: TGTGCAAGTCCTATTCCCCCGGCGGGAGGCACCGGGGAGCTGTTTTTT.

The chain recombines TRBV21-1 with TRBJ1-2; the table calls TRBD1, which could not be checked here. TRBV21-1 is a known pseudogene. There are 13 residues in the CDR3. The CDR3 reads CASSKGQGEGYTF. For the CDR3, the DNA is TGTGCCAGCAGCAAGGGACAGGGAGAAGGCTACACCTTC.

The chain employs TRBV2 and TRBJ1-3, with 8 bases lining up with TRBD1. Germline CDR1 is SNHLY and CDR2 is FYNNEI. V lost 6 bases, J lost 1 base, and 5 bases stayed unmatched. The CDR3 is 15 residues long. CDR3 nucleotide sequence: TGTGCCAGCAGGGGACAGGCCTTTTCTGGAAACACCATATATTTT. Amino acids: CASRGQAFSGNTIYF.

This clone was seen a few times. The chain links TRBV5-1 to TRBJ1-1, with D perhaps TRBD1 (5 bases). CDR3 size: 16 residues. From germline, CDR1 is SGHRS and CDR2 YFSETQ. V was trimmed by 0 bases and J by 0 bases, leaving 12 bases between them. The CDR3 sequence is CASSLGAGWVNTEAFF. CDR3 bases: TGCGCCAGCAGCTTGGGGGCAGGGTGGGTGAACACTGAAGCTTTCTTT. The full variable domain, with the rest looked up from reference TRBV5-1 and TRBJ1-1, is KAGVTQTPRYLIKTRGQQVTLSCSPISGHRSVSWYQQTPGQGLQFLFEYFSETQRNKGNFPGRFSGRQFSNSRSEMNVSTLELGDSALYLCASSLGAGWVNTEAFFGQGTRLTVV.

V gene TRBV20-1 combines with J gene TRBJ1-5; D not resolved. Trimming stripped 3 bases from V and 0 bases from J, with 9 bases between. The V gene's germline CDR1 is DFQATT and CDR2 SNEGSKA (reference sequence). The CDR3 consists of 14 residues. This chain's CDR3 is CSASAGYSNQPQHF. CDR3 nucleotide sequence: TGCAGTGCTAGTGCGGGATATAGCAATCAGCCCCAGCATTTT.

The chain couples TRBV7-9 to TRBJ2-1, with TRBD2 identical over 11 bases. The ends lost 4 bases at V and 4 bases at J; junction bases unmatched: 6. The CDR3 is 16 amino acids. The germline V gene has CDR1 SEHNR and CDR2 FQNEAQ (reference sequence). The CDR3 sequence is CASSSISGGAYNEQFF. The CDR3 DNA reads TGTGCCAGCAGCTCCATTAGCGGGGGGGCGTACAATGAGCAGTTCTTC.

This clone was observed a single time. V gene TRBV5-5 combines with J gene TRBJ1-1, with 9 nucleotides matching TRBD1. CDR3 length equals 15 residues. J gave up 5 bases and V 4 bases, and 9 bases lay outside the gene matches. Germline V gene data show CDR1 as SGHKS and CDR2 as YYEKEE (reference sequence). As DNA, the CDR3 is TGTGCCAGCAGCCTCGGACAGGGGCGGGTTACTGAAGCTTTCTTT. It translates to CASSLGQGRVTEAFF.

This chain links TRBV5-6 with TRBJ1-2; TRBD1 matches at 8 bases. CDR1 SGHDT and CDR2 YYEEEE come from the germline V gene. The CDR3 is made up of 12 amino acids. With V trimmed by 4 bases and J by 8 bases, 4 bases remained unmatched. CDR3 amino acids: CASSQGQAGYTF. CDR3 bases: TGTGCCAGCAGCCAGGGACAGGCAGGCTACACCTTC.

The V gene is TRBV7-2, the J gene TRBJ2-1; D possibly corresponds to TRBD1 (5 bases). V was clipped by 5 bases and J by 3 bases, with 14 bases between them. This CDR3 has 15 residues. CDR1 is SGHTA, CDR2 FQGNSA, per germline. In nucleotides, the CDR3 is TGTGCCAGCAGCGGCGTCCAAGACAGCTACAATGAGCAGTTCTTC. Translation gives CASSGVQDSYNEQFF. Complete variable domain (other parts from reference TRBV7-2 and TRBJ2-1): GAGVSQSPSNKVTEKGKDVELRCDPISGHTALYWYRQSLGQGLEFLIYFQGNSAPDKSGLPSDRFSAERTGGSVSTLTIQRTQQEDSAVYLCASSGVQDSYNEQFFGPGTRLTVL.